The source of this T cell receptor beta chain is a study of T cell repertoires in cytomegalovirus infection. Study-level background: Recently identified HLA-C-restricted and well-studied HLA-B-restricted CMV epitopes were used. Based on public TCR beta signatures, there were indications of CMV infection and of a matching HLA type. Points from the study as a whole: Clonotype analysis showed dominance of the ex vivo response by HLA-C-restricted CMV-specific TCR beta clonotypes. Pooled public TCR beta family frequency picked out CMV carriers with the relevant HLA.

Comment on this clonotype: Its antigen is as yet unknown. The junction and the germline gene differ at one end; a read error may be behind it.

The CDR3 is 13 residues long. TCRdb independently ran MiXCR on the reads; one entry per CDR3 protein. The sample records hundreds of thousands of distinct CDR3 sequences, around 31% being singletons. The chain combines TRBV5-3 with TRBJ2-1; 8 bases fit TRBD2. TRBV5-3 qualifies as an ORF whose function is uncertain. The input for sequencing was cultured PBMCs, taken from culture after CMV antigen stimulation. This TCR was recovered from a human donor in good health (CMV status not recorded). Some clones in this sample may be carry-over from other donors' samples. DNA of the CDR3: TGTGCCAGCAGCTTTTCCTCGGGGGGGGAGCAGTTCTTC. Translated, it gives CASSFSSGGEQFF.